What follows is one TCR beta chain and its context. Its antigen is still unknown. The record originates from a study of identical twins. Study-wide results and limits: Abundant cord blood beta clonotypes carried fewer insertions; memory repertoires showed none. With beta out-of-frame sequences, excess sharing by twins was weaker. Analyses of zero insertions could be partly confounded by invariant MAIT and iNKT cells.

This CDR3 spans 12 amino acids. The germline V gene has CDR1 LNHDA and CDR2 SQIVND (reference sequence). Deletions cut 3 bases from V and 11 bases from J, with 13 bases between. TCRdb re-analysed the 5' RACE reads in MiXCR, keeping a single row per CDR3 protein. This sample has fewer than 250,000 distinct CDR3 sequences, with about a tenth found just once. Specimen: memory (CD45RO+) T cells sorted from blood. The chain employs TRBV19 and TRBJ1-1; D gene ambiguous. This TCR derives from a woman aged 18 to 35 in good health. For the CDR3, the DNA is TGTGCCAGTAGTATGGAGACGGCGGGCGCTTTCTTT. This sequence encodes CASSMETAGAFF.